Shown below are 25 T cell receptor beta chains from a single sample sequenced in a study of CD8+CD57+ T cells in acquired aplastic anemia. Genomic DNA, serving as template, underwent TCR beta VDJ and CDR3 profiling. Each CDR3 protein gets one entry after TCRdb re-called the reads with MiXCR. The sample shows some 82,000 distinct CDR3 sequences, about 45% of them seen only once. The specimen sequenced was sorted CD4+, CD8+, or CD8+CD57+ T cells (not recorded which) from PBMCs. Every receptor here comes from a human donor in good health, serving as a control.

This rearrangement joins TRBV29-1 to TRBJ1-1; D is unclear. V lost 3 bases, J lost 6 bases, and 8 bases lay in between. The length of the CDR3 is 11 residues. Germline-derived CDR1 and CDR2 are SQVTM and ANQGSEA. In nucleotides, the CDR3 is TGCAGCGTTGAGGGGAGGGCTGAAGCTTTCTTT. Amino acid sequence: CSVEGRAEAFF.

In this sample, this clonotype turned up once. A much bigger clone sits one base away, suggesting this may be a read error. V usage is TRBV4-1 and J usage is TRBJ2-2; D unresolved. Germline V CDR1 and CDR2: MGHRA, YSYEKL. This CDR3 contains 15 residues. V was cut by 0 bases and J by 0 bases, with 5 bases left in between. CDR3 amino acids: CASSQEDANTGELFF. Here the CDR3 DNA reads TGCGCCAGCAGCCAAGAGGACGCGAACACCGGGGAGCTGTTTTTT.

The J gene is TRBJ2-7, the V gene TRBV10-3; either TRBD1 or TRBD2 may fit D (5 bases each). The CDR3 contains 15 residues. Trimming took off 3 bases at V and 5 bases at J, with 17 bases between the two ends. Looked up from germline, CDR1 is ENHRY and CDR2 is SYGVKD. CDR3 bases: TGTGCCATCAGTGATCCGGGAAAAGGGGTCCACGAGCAGTACTTC. This codes for CAISDPGKGVHEQYF.

This clonotype showed up many times. The rearrangement joins TRBV7-6 to TRBJ2-1; D ambiguous. Trimming left V 1 base short and J 7 bases short, with 8 bases between. CDR1 and CDR2 (germline): SGHVS, FNYEAQ. There are 13 residues in the CDR3. CDR3 region: CASSLDLSNEQFF. The CDR3 bases are TGTGCCAGCAGCTTAGACCTCTCGAATGAGCAGTTCTTC.

The chain links TRBV19 to TRBJ1-3; no clear D gene. V lost 5 bases, J lost 0 bases, and 11 bases lay in between. The CDR3 sequence is 15 residues long. Germline CDR1 and CDR2: LNHDA and SQIVND (reference sequence). CDR3 nucleotide sequence: TGTGCCAGTAGTCCACAGTTACTCTCTGGAAACACCATATATTTT. Amino acid sequence: CASSPQLLSGNTIYF.

This clonotype was detected many times. The chain employs TRBV2 and TRBJ1-5; TRBD1 aligns across 8 bases. The J segment lost 5 bases and the V segment lost 5 bases, leaving 11 bases of the junction unmatched. Looked up from germline, CDR1 is SNHLY and CDR2 is FYNNEI. There are 16 residues in the CDR3. The CDR3 loop reads CASSTPSGGADQPQHF. The CDR3 nucleotides read TGTGCCAGCAGTACCCCTTCAGGGGGCGCAGATCAGCCCCAGCATTTT.

V is TRBV7-3 and J is TRBJ2-7; D is uncertain. CDR1 SGHTA and CDR2 FQGTGA come from the germline V gene. The germline V and J ends were trimmed by 8 bases and 2 bases, with 7 bases remaining between them. This CDR3 has 11 residues. The CDR3 nucleotides are TGTGCCAGCGCGGATACCTACGAGCAGTACTTC. Residues: CASADTYEQYF.

V is TRBV27 and J is TRBJ2-2, with 10 bases lining up with TRBD1. The germline V gene encodes CDR1 MNHEY and CDR2 SMNVEV (reference sequence). The CDR3 length is 16 residues. The J segment lost 7 bases and the V segment lost 6 bases, leaving 11 bases of the junction unmatched. Written as DNA, the CDR3 is TGTGCCAGCAGCCGCCTCGGGACAGGGGTTGACGGGGAGCTGTTTTTT. It specifies CASSRLGTGVDGELFF.

This clonotype has at least ten counts. This sequence joins TRBV20-1 and TRBJ1-1, with a tentative D call TRBD1 (6 bases). Germline CDR1 reads DFQATT; CDR2 reads SNEGSKA (reference sequence). This CDR3 is 18 amino acids long. Trimming removed 2 bases at V and 1 base at J, with 23 bases between. As DNA, the CDR3 is TGCAGTGCTAGACCCAACAGGGATTGGACGCGGGGGAACACTGAAGCTTTCTTT. Protein sequence: CSARPNRDWTRGNTEAFF.

This sequence joins TRBV2 and TRBJ1-2, with TRBD1 matching over 7 bases. There are 12 residues in the CDR3. From germline, CDR1 is SNHLY and CDR2 FYNNEI. V shed 7 bases and J 2 bases; nucleotides not matched to a gene: 1. The CDR3 region has the DNA TGTGCCAGCACGGACAGGAACTATGGCTACACCTTC. It codes for CASTDRNYGYTF.

The genes are TRBV12-3 or TRBV12-4 and TRBJ1-2; weak D call: TRBD1 (6 bases). The length of the CDR3 is 17 residues. The V and J ends lost 4 bases and 2 bases respectively, with 20 bases between them. CDR3 coding DNA: TGTGCCAGCAGTTCCTCAGAGGGGGGTACTAGGAACTATGGCTACACCTTC. It specifies CASSSSEGGTRNYGYTF.

This clonotype has more than one count but fewer than ten. This sequence joins TRBV10-3 and TRBJ2-2; possibly TRBD1 for D (6 bases). Trimming pared 9 bases from V and 2 bases from J, leaving 19 bases between. Germline CDR1 ENHRY, CDR2 SYGVKD. The CDR3 has 16 residues. CDR3: CAILNQTGTNTGELFF. In DNA, the CDR3 is TGTGCCATTCTAAACCAGACCGGGACAAACACCGGGGAGCTGTTTTTT.

This chain connects TRBV6-1 to TRBJ1-4; D might be TRBD1 (5 bases). CDR3 length: 16 residues. The germline V gene encodes CDR1 MNHNS and CDR2 SASEGT. V was clipped by 4 bases and J by 4 bases, with 16 bases between them. The CDR3 loop is CASSAVRQFLNEKLFF. The CDR3 coding sequence is TGTGCCAGCAGTGCCGTAAGACAGTTCCTTAATGAAAAACTGTTTTTT.

The chain uses TRBV10-1 and TRBJ2-5; D may correspond to TRBD1 or TRBD2 (5 bases each). V was pared by 5 bases and J by 5 bases, with 12 bases between. The CDR3 loop spans 13 amino acids. Germline V gene lookup returns CDR1 WNHNN and CDR2 SYGVQD (reference sequence). CDR3 nucleotide sequence: TGCGCCAGCAGTCGGGGCGTGGGGGAGACCCAGTACTTC. This gives the protein CASSRGVGETQYF.

This clonotype was recorded many times. The chain recombines TRBV5-1 with TRBJ2-7; TRBD2 is a possible D gene (6 bases). Deletions cut 1 base from V and 6 bases from J, with 8 bases between. Germline V lookup: CDR1 SGHRS, CDR2 YFSETQ. The CDR3 sequence is 12 residues long. CDR3 DNA sequence: TGCGCCAGCAGCTTGTCGGGGGTCGAGCAGTACTTC. Translation gives CASSLSGVEQYF.

As concerns this clonotype: A single base separates this from a much larger clone, so it may be a read error. This chain joins TRBV5-1 and TRBJ2-7; either TRBD1 or TRBD2 may fit D (5 bases each). The CDR3 runs 13 residues. Germline CDR1 reads SGHRS; CDR2 reads YFSETQ. In DNA, the CDR3 is TGCGCCAGCAGCGGGACGGCAAACTACGAGCAGCACTTC. As protein: CASSGTANYEQHF.

V gene TRBV2 combines with J gene TRBJ1-1; no definite D call. Germline V lookup: CDR1 SNHLY, CDR2 FYNNEI. Trimming shortened V by 8 bases and J by 5 bases, and 18 bases separated the two germline ends. This CDR3 region has 14 residues. CDR3 DNA: TGTGCCAGCCAGGTCCTCTCCCCCGGGACTGAAGCTTTCTTT. It translates to CASQVLSPGTEAFF.

There are many counts of this clonotype. This chain connects TRBV5-8 to TRBJ1-2, with TRBD1 matching over 7 bases. The length of the CDR3 is 15 residues. CDR1 is SGHTS, CDR2 YDEGEE, per germline. Trimming at V came to 5 bases and at J to 4 bases, leaving 11 bases not matched to a gene. The CDR3 nucleotides read TGTGCCAGCAGAGTCAGGGGGGAAGTGATCTATGGCTACACCTTC. It translates to CASRVRGEVIYGYTF. The variable domain in full, completed from reference TRBV5-8 and TRBJ1-2, reads EAGVTQSPTHLIKTRGQQATLRCSPISGHTSVYWYQQALGLGLQFLLWYDEGEERNRGNFPPRFSGRQFPNYSSELNVNALELEDSALYLCASRVRGEVIYGYTFGSGTRLTVV.

The chain couples TRBV7-9 to TRBJ1-2; unclear D gene. CDR3 length: 14 residues. Germline V CDR1 and CDR2: SEHNR, FQNEAQ (reference sequence). Trimming took 6 bases from V and 4 from J, leaving 15 bases between them. The CDR3 DNA sequence: TGTGCCAGCAGTCTCACCAGTGACATCTATGGCTACACCTTC. This gives the protein CASSLTSDIYGYTF.

This clonotype was observed many times. The gene calls are TRBV5-1 and TRBJ1-1, with D possibly matching TRBD1 (5 bases). This CDR3 is 12 amino acids long. The germline V gene encodes CDR1 SGHRS and CDR2 YFSETQ. Trimming shortened V by 7 bases and J by 4 bases, and 11 bases separated the two germline ends. CDR3 sequence (DNA): TGCGCCAGCCGGGGGGAGGGCACTGAAGCTTTCTTT. Translating it yields CASRGEGTEAFF.

V usage is TRBV3-1 and J usage is TRBJ1-2; no clear D. Between the trimmed V and J ends, which lost 2 bases and 1 base, there was a span of 2 bases. CDR3 length equals 12 residues. Looked up from germline, CDR1 is LGHDT and CDR2 is YNNKEL (reference sequence). The CDR3 here is CASSQYNYGYTF. CDR3 DNA: TGTGCCAGCAGCCAATATAACTATGGCTACACCTTC.

The table lists this clonotype with a few counts. The chain has TRBV29-1 and TRBJ1-2; weak D call: TRBD1 (5 bases). Germline V gene sequence: CDR1 SQVTM, CDR2 ANQGSEA. The length of the CDR3 is 12 residues. The V and J ends lost 7 bases and 3 bases respectively, with 12 bases between them. CDR3 region: CSAEAGHYGYTF. In DNA form, the CDR3 reads TGCAGCGCAGAGGCAGGGCACTATGGCTACACCTTC.

The V call is TRBV6-4, the J call TRBJ1-1, with D tentatively TRBD1 (5 bases). In germline, CDR1 is MRHNA, CDR2 SNTAGT. The CDR3 length is 13 residues. V was shortened by 6 bases and J by 2 bases, with 10 bases between the two germline ends. CDR3 residues: CASSLRENTEAFF. CDR3 nucleotides: TGTGCCAGCAGCCTCAGGGAAAACACTGAAGCTTTCTTT.

This chain links TRBV10-3 with TRBJ1-2; D is ambiguous. Germline lookup yields CDR1 ENHRY and CDR2 SYGVKD. Trimming took off 10 bases at V and 0 bases at J, with 15 bases between the two ends. This CDR3 is built from 14 residues. Here the CDR3 DNA reads TGTGCCAGCAGAGGGTCCGGATCTAACTATGGCTACACCTTC. As protein: CASRGSGSNYGYTF.

Points on this clonotype: One base away lies a much larger clone, so this may be a sequencing read error. As the CDR3 is not closed by the conserved phenylalanine or tryptophan, this likely results from a read error. V gene TRBV5-1 combines with J gene TRBJ1-6; 7 bases fit TRBD1. In germline, CDR1 is SGHRS, CDR2 YFSETQ. The CDR3 has 17 residues. V lost 4 bases and J lost 3; bases outside the gene matches: 10. Here the CDR3 DNA reads TGCGCCAGCAGCCTAAAAACCGGGACAGTCTATAATTCACCCCTCCACTCT. It codes for CASSLKTGTVYNSPLHS.